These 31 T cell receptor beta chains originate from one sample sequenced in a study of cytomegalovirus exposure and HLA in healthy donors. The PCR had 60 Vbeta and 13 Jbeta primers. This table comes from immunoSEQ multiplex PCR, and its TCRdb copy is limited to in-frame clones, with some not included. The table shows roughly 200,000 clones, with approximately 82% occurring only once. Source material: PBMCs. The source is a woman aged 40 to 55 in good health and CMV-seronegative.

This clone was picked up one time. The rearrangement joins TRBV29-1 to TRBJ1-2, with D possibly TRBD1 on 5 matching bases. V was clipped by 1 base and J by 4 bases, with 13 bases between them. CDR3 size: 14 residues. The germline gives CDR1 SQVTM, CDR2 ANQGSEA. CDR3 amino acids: CSVEARRAGYGYTF. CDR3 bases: TGCAGCGTTGAAGCTCGCAGGGCCGGCTATGGCTACACCTTC. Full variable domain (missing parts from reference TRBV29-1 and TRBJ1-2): SAVISQKPSRDICQRGTSLTIQCQVDSQVTMMFWYRQQPGQSLTLIATANQGSEATYESGFVIDKFPISRPNLTFSTLTVSNMSPEDSSIYLCSVEARRAGYGYTFGSGTRLTVV.

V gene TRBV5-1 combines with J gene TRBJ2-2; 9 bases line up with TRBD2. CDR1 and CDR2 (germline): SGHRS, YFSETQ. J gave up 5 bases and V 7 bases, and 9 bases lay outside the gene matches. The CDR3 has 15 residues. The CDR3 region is CASRTVSGGTGELFF. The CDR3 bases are TGCGCCAGCCGTACGGTTAGCGGGGGAACCGGGGAGCTGTTTTTT.

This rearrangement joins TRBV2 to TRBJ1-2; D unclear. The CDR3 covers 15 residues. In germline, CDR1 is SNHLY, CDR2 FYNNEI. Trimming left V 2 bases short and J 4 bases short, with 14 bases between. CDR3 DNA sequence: TGTGCCAGCAGTGAAACACTAAGGCCTGGCTATGGCTACACCTTC. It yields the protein CASSETLRPGYGYTF.

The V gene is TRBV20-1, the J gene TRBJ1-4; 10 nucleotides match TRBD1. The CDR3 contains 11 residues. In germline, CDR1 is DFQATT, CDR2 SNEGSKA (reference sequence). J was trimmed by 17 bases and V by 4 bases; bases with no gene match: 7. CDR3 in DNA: TGCAGTGCTAAGAGCGGGACAGGGGTATTTTTT. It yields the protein CSAKSGTGVFF.

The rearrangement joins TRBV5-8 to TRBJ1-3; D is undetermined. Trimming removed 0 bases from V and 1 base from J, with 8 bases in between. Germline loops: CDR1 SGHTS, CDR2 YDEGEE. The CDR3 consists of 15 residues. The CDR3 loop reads CASSLAGGSGNTIYF. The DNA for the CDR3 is TGTGCCAGCAGCTTGGCCGGAGGATCTGGAAACACCATATATTTT.

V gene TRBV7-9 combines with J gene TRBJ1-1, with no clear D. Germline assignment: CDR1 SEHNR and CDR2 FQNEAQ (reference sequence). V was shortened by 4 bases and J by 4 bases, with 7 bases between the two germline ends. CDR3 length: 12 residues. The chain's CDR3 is CASSSRLTEAFF. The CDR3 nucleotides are TGTGCCAGCAGCTCCCGACTCACTGAAGCTTTCTTT.

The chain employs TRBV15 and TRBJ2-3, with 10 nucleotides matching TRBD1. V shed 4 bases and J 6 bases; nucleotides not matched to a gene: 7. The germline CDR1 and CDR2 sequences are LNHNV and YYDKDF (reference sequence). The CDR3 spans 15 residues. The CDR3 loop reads CATSNRDRGFDTQYF. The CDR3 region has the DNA TGTGCCACCAGCAACCGGGACAGGGGTTTCGATACGCAGTATTTT.

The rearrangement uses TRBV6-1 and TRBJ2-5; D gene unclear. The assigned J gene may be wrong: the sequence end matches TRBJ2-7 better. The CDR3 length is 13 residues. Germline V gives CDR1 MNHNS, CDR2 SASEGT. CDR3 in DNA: TGTGCCAGCAGTCTGACATTCCTCCACGAGCAGTACTTC. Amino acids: CASSLTFLHEQYF.

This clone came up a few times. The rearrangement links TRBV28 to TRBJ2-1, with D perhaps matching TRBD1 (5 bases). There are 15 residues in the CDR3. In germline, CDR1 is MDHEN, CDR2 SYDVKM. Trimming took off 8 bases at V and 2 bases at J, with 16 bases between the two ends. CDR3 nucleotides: TGTGCCAGCGGGAAGGGTAGGGGCACCTACAATGAGCAGTTCTTC. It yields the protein CASGKGRGTYNEQFF.

The CDR3: CASSGQGSNYGYTF. CDR3 DNA: TGTGCCAGCAGCGGACAGGGATCTAACTATGGCTACACCTTC. The rearrangement links TRBV2 to TRBJ1-2; the match to TRBD1 covers 8 bases. This CDR3 is 14 amino acids long. V shed 6 bases and J 0 bases; nucleotides not matched to a gene: 3. Germline assignment: CDR1 SNHLY and CDR2 FYNNEI.

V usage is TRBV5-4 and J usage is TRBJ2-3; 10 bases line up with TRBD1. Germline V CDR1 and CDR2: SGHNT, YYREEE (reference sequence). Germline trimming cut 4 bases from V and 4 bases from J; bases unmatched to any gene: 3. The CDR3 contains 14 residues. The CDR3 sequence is CASSPGTGADTQYF. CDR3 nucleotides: TGTGCCAGCAGCCCCGGGACAGGGGCAGATACGCAGTATTTT.

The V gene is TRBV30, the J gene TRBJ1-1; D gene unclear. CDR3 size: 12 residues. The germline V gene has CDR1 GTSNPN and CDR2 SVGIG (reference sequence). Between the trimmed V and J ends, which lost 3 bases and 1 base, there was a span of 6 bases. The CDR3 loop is CAWRRANTEAFF. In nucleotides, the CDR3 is TGTGCCTGGAGGAGGGCGAACACTGAAGCTTTCTTT.

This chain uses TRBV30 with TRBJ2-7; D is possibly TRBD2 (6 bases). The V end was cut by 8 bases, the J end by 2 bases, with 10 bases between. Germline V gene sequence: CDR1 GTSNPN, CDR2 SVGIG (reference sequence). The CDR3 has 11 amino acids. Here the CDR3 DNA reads TGTGCCGGAGGGCTCCCCTACGAGCAGTACTTC. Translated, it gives CAGGLPYEQYF.

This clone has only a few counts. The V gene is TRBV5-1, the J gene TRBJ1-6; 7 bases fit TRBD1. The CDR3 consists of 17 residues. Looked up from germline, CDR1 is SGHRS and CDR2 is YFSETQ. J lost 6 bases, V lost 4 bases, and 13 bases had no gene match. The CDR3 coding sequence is TGCGCCAGCAGCCCCGGAGCTTCCGGGACAGTTAATTCACCCCTCCACTTT. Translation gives CASSPGASGTVNSPLHF.

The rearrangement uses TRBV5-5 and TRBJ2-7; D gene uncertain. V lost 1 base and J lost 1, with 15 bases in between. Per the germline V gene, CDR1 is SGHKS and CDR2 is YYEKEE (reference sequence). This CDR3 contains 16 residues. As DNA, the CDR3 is TGTGCCAGCAGCTTGCCGACTGATCGTACTTCCTACGAGCAGTACTTC. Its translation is CASSLPTDRTSYEQYF.

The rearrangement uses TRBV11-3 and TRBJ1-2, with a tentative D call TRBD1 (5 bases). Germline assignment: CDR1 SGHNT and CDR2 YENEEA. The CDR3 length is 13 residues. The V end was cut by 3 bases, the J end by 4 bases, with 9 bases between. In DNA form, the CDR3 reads TGTGCCAGCAGCTTTCAGACAGCCTATGGCTACACCTTC. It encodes CASSFQTAYGYTF.

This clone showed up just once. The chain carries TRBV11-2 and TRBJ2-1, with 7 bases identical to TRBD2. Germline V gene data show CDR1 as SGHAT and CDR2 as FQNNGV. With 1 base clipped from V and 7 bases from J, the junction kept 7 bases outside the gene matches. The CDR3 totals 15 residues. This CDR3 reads CASSLGLADLNEQFF. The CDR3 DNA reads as TGTGCCAGCAGCTTAGGGCTAGCGGACCTTAATGAGCAGTTCTTC.

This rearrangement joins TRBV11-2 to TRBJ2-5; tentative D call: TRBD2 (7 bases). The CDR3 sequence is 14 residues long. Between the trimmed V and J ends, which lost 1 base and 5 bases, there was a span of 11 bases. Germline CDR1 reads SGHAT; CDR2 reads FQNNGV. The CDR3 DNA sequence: TGTGCCAGCAGCTTAGGCGGGGGCCGGGAGACCCAGTACTTC. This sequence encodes CASSLGGGRETQYF.

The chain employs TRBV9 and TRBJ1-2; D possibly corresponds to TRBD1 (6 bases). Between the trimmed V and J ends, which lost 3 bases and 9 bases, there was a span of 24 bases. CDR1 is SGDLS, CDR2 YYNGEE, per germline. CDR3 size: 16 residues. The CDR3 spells CASSGTRGGALSSYTF. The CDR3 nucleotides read TGTGCCAGCAGCGGGACCCGAGGGGGAGCCCTTAGTAGCTACACCTTC. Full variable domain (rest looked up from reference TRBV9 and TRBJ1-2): DSGVTQTPKHLITATGQRVTLRCSPRSGDLSVYWYQQSLDQGLQFLIQYYNGEERAKGNILERFSAQQFPDLHSELNLSSLELGDSALYFCASSGTRGGALSSYTFGSGTRLTVV.

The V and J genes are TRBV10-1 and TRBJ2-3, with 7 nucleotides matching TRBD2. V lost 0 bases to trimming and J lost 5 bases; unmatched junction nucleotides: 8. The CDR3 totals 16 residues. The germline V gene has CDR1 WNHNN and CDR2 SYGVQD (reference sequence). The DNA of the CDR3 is TGCGCCAGCAGTGAGTCGAACCAGGCGGGGGAAGATACGCAGTATTTT. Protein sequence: CASSESNQAGEDTQYF.

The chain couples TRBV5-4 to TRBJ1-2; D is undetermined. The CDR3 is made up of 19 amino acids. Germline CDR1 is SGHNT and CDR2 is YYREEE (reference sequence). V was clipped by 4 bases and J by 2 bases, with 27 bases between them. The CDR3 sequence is CASSLLVGEGQSYNYGYTF. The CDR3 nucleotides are TGTGCCAGCAGCCTACTTGTCGGAGAGGGCCAATCGTACAACTATGGCTACACCTTC.

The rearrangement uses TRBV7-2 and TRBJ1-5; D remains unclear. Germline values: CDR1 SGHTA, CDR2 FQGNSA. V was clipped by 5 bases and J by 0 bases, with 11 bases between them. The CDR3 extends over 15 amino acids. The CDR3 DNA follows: TGTGCCAGCAGCCCACAGACCGGTAGCAATCAGCCCCAGCATTTT. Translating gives CASSPQTGSNQPQHF.

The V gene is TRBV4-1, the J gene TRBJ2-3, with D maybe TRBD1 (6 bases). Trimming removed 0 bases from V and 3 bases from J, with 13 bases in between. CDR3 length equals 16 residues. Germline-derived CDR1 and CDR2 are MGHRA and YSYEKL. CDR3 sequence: CASSQDWGRRTDTQYF. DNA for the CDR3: TGCGCCAGCAGCCAAGATTGGGGGCGTAGGACAGATACGCAGTATTTT.

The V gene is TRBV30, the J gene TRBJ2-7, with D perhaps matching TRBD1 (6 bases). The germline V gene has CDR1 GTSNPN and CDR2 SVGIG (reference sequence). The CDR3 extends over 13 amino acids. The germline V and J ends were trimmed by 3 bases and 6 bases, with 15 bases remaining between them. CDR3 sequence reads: CAWSTTGSGEQYF. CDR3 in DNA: TGTGCCTGGAGCACAACAGGGTCTGGCGAGCAGTACTTC.

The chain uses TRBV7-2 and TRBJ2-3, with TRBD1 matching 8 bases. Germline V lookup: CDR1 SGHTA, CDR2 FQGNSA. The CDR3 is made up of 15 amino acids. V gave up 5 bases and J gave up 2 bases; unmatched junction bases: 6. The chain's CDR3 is CASSPMTGVTDTQYF. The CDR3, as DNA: TGTGCCAGCAGCCCCATGACAGGGGTCACAGATACGCAGTATTTT. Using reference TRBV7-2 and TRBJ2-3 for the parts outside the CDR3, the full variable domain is GAGVSQSPSNKVTEKGKDVELRCDPISGHTALYWYRQSLGQGLEFLIYFQGNSAPDKSGLPSDRFSAERTGGSVSTLTIQRTQQEDSAVYLCASSPMTGVTDTQYFGPGTRLTVL.

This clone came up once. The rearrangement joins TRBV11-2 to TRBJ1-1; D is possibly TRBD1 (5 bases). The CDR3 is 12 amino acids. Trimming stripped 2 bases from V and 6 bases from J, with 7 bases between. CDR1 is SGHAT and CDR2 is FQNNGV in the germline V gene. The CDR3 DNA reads TGTGCCAGCAGCTTACGACAGCCTGAAGCTTTCTTT. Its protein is CASSLRQPEAFF.

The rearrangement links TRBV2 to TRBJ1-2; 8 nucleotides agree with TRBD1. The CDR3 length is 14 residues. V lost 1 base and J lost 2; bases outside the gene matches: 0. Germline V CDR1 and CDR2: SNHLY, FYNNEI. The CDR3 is CASSEGTGNYGYTF. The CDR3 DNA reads TGTGCCAGCAGTGAAGGGACAGGGAACTATGGCTACACCTTC.

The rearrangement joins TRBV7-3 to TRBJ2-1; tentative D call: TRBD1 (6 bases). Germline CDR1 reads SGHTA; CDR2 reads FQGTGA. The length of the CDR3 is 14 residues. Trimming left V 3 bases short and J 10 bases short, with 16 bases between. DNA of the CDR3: TGTGCCAGCAGCTTCCTCCCCAGGGGCGGGGAGCAGTTCTTC. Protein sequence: CASSFLPRGGEQFF.

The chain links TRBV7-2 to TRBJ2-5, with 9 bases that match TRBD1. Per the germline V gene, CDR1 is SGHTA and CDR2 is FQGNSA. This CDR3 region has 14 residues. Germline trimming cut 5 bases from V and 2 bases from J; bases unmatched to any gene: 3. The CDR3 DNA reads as TGTGCCAGCAGCCGGGACAGGGTGCAAGAGACCCAGTACTTC. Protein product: CASSRDRVQETQYF.

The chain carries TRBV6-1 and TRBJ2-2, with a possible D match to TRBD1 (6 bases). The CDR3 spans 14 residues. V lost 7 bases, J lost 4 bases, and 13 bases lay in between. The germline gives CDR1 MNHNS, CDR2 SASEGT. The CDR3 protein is CASNPTGSTGELFF. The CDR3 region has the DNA TGTGCCAGCAATCCAACAGGGAGCACCGGGGAGCTGTTTTTT.

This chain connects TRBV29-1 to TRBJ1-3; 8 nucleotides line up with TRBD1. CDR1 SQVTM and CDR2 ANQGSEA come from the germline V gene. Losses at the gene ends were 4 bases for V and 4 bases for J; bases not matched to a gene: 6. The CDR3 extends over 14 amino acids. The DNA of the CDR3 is TGCAGCGTTGGGCCGACAGGGGAAGGAAACACCATATATTTT. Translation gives CSVGPTGEGNTIYF.